One sample yielded the 16 T cell receptor beta chains listed below, sequenced in a study of T cells in Graves' hyperthyroidism and ophthalmopathy. Authors of the study amplified TCR beta CDR3 regions from RNA transcripts. HTBI primers were used for first-round RT-PCR of the TCR CDR3. Via MiXCR, TCRdb re-called the multiplex PCR reads, giving one row per CDR3 protein. This repertoire shows more than 350,000 distinct CDR3 sequences, approximately 18% found once; its top ten account for 30% to 35%. The sample comprised blood. Source of these receptors: a woman aged 25 to 39 with Graves' hyperthyroidism that later progressed to Graves' ophthalmopathy.

In this sample, this clonotype turned up many times. This rearrangement joins TRBV19 to TRBJ2-7; D is undetermined. The CDR3 loop spans 15 amino acids. Germline assignment: CDR1 LNHDA and CDR2 SQIVND (reference sequence). Trimming took 3 bases from V and 2 from J, leaving 14 bases between them. The CDR3 loop reads CASSISSGGTYEQYF. The CDR3 DNA sequence: TGTGCCAGTAGTATCAGCTCGGGTGGAACCTACGAGCAGTACTTC.

This clonotype occurred many times. The chain recombines TRBV7-2 with TRBJ2-7, with D possibly TRBD1 on 5 matching bases. V lost 3 bases and J 1 base, leaving 7 bases between the germline ends. The CDR3 is 13 amino acids. In germline, CDR1 is SGHTA, CDR2 FQGNSA. CDR3 bases: TGTGCCAGCAGCTTCGACAGATCCTACGAGCAGTACTTC. It encodes CASSFDRSYEQYF.

This clonotype was picked up many times. Here the CDR3 reads CASTPELRIYYGYTF. In nucleotides, the CDR3 is TGTGCCAGTACCCCGGAACTGAGGATTTACTATGGCTACACCTTC. The chain employs TRBV19 and TRBJ1-2; D not certain. The CDR3 has 15 residues. Germline loops: CDR1 LNHDA, CDR2 SQIVND (reference sequence). Trimming left V 7 bases short and J 3 bases short, with 18 bases between.

Worth noting for this clonotype: No conserved phenylalanine or tryptophan is present at the end of the CDR3, so a read error is the likely explanation. The chain has TRBV19 and TRBJ2-5; 7 bases agree with TRBD2. Germline assignment: CDR1 LNHDA and CDR2 SQIVND (reference sequence). V dropped 8 bases and J dropped 1; count of bases not matched to a gene: 13. CDR3 length: 16 residues. The CDR3 sequence is CASSSPRTSRQETQYL. The CDR3 coding sequence is TGTGCCAGTTCTTCCCCCCGGACTAGTCGCCAAGAGACCCAGTACCTC.

This clonotype was recorded at least ten times. CDR3 in DNA: TGTGCCAGCAGTTCCCCGGGGAGCGGGAGGGCCAATGAGCAGTTCTTC. Encoded protein: CASSSPGSGRANEQFF. V is TRBV12-3 or TRBV12-4 and J is TRBJ2-1, with 10 nucleotides matching TRBD2. The CDR3 covers 16 residues. The V segment lost 4 bases and the J segment 6 bases; nucleotides outside the gene matches: 9.

There are many counts of this clonotype. This chain uses TRBV10-2 with TRBJ2-3, with D perhaps TRBD1 (7 bases). Trimming left V 6 bases short and J 2 bases short, with 21 bases between. Germline V gives CDR1 WSHSY, CDR2 SAAADI. This CDR3 is 17 amino acids long. The CDR3 DNA reads as TGCGCCAGCAGCCGCGTACTACAGGGGACTCTCACAGATACGCAGTATTTT. Residues: CASSRVLQGTLTDTQYF.

There are a few counts of this clonotype. The rearrangement uses TRBV3-1 and TRBJ1-6; 7 bases fit TRBD1. This CDR3 contains 16 residues. With V trimmed by 4 bases and J by 9 bases, 12 bases remained unmatched. Germline loops: CDR1 LGHDT, CDR2 YNNKEL (reference sequence). CDR3 nucleotide sequence: TGTGCCAGCAGCCCCGGGGACAGCCTAGGGGCTTCACCCCTCCACTTT. It is translated as CASSPGDSLGASPLHF.

A note on this clonotype: One base away lies a much larger clone, so this may be a sequencing read error. The chain employs TRBV5-1 and TRBJ1-2, with 7 nucleotides matching TRBD1. CDR1 and CDR2 (germline): SGHRS, YFSETQ. The CDR3 is made up of 13 amino acids. The CDR3 protein is CASRQTGNYGYIF. CDR3 nucleotide sequence: TGCGCCAGCAGACAGACAGGGAACTATGGCTACATCTTC.

This clonotype appeared many times. The chain recombines TRBV4-1 with TRBJ2-3, with TRBD1 identical over 8 bases. V was pared by 4 bases and J by 2 bases, with 11 bases of the junction left unmatched. Germline CDR1 and CDR2: MGHRA and YSYEKL. There are 17 residues in the CDR3. CDR3 loop: CASSRAATGEYTDTQYF. The DNA for the CDR3 is TGCGCCAGCAGCCGAGCGGCGACAGGGGAATACACAGATACGCAGTATTTT.

This clonotype came up many times. The V and J genes are TRBV5-1 and TRBJ2-7; 7 nucleotides line up with TRBD1. The germline CDR1 and CDR2 sequences are SGHRS and YFSETQ. The CDR3 runs 13 residues. The V and J ends lost 6 bases and 0 bases, in that order; junction bases with no gene match: 3. In DNA form, the CDR3 reads TGCGCCAGCAAAAGGGACAGCTCCTACGAGCAGTACTTC. Translated: CASKRDSSYEQYF.

The V call is TRBV25-1, the J call TRBJ2-3; 9 bases agree with TRBD2. V lost 3 bases to trimming and J lost 3 bases; unmatched junction nucleotides: 16. The CDR3 covers 19 residues. Germline V CDR1 and CDR2: MGHDK, SYGVNS. In nucleotides, the CDR3 is TGTGCCAGCAGTGATGAGGAACGGCGGGAGGGCCGTAGAACAGATACGCAGTATTTT. It is translated as CASSDEERREGRRTDTQYF.

This clonotype was seen many times. This chain joins TRBV20-1 and TRBJ2-5; tentatively, D is TRBD2 (6 bases). Trimming pared 6 bases from V and 3 bases from J, leaving 11 bases between. From germline, CDR1 is DFQATT and CDR2 SNEGSKA (reference sequence). The CDR3 contains 12 residues. The CDR3 protein is CSALGLKETQYF. The CDR3 DNA sequence: TGCAGTGCCCTCGGACTAAAAGAGACCCAGTACTTC.

This clonotype was observed many times. The V and J genes are TRBV24-1 and TRBJ1-2; 9 bases are shared with TRBD1. This CDR3 has 16 residues. V shed 3 bases and J 3 bases; nucleotides not matched to a gene: 7. Germline CDR1 reads KGHDR; CDR2 reads SFDVKD. The CDR3 nucleotides are TGTGCCACCAGTGATAGCCACAGGGGGCTTGACTATGGCTACACCTTC. Its translation is CATSDSHRGLDYGYTF.

In this sample, this clonotype turned up many times. V gene TRBV12-3 or TRBV12-4 combines with J gene TRBJ2-5; TRBD2 matches at 7 bases. The CDR3 is 15 amino acids. With V trimmed by 11 bases and J by 1 base, 13 bases remained unmatched. The CDR3 loop reads CACRGGTHPQETQYF. The CDR3 bases are TGTGCCTGTCGCGGGGGAACTCACCCCCAAGAGACCCAGTACTTC.

This clonotype was picked up many times. The chain is built from TRBV6-1 and TRBJ1-2, with 8 positions matching TRBD1. Germline V gene data show CDR1 as MNHNS and CDR2 as SASEGT. Trimming cost V 0 bases and J 2 bases; bases outside gene matches: 2. The CDR3 extends over 15 amino acids. CDR3 amino acids: CASSEARTGNYGYTF. The CDR3 nucleotides read TGTGCCAGCAGTGAAGCGCGGACAGGGAACTATGGCTACACCTTC.

At least ten counts were recorded for this clonotype. The chain is built from TRBV7-6 and TRBJ2-7; 8 nucleotides match TRBD2. Germline CDR1 and CDR2: SGHVS and FNYEAQ. CDR3 length: 14 residues. Trimming cost V 5 bases and J 3 bases; bases outside gene matches: 6. The CDR3 DNA reads TGTGCCAGCAGCCTTAGCGGGATGAACTACGAGCAGTACTTC. It codes for CASSLSGMNYEQYF.